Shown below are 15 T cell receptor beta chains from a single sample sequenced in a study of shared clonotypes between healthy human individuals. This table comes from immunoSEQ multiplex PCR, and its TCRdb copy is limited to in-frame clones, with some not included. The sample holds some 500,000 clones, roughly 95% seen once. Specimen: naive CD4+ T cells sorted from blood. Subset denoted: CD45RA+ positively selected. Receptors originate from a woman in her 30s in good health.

The CDR3 spells CASSYSTRGRYEQYF. In nucleotides, the CDR3 is TGTGCCAGCAGTTACTCCACCAGGGGGCGTTACGAGCAGTACTTC. The gene calls are TRBV6-5 and TRBJ2-7; 8 nucleotides agree with TRBD1. Trimming removed 0 bases from V and 4 bases from J; junction bases left unmatched: 5. This CDR3 has 15 amino acids. In germline, CDR1 is MNHEY, CDR2 SVGAGI.

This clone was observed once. The CDR3 DNA is TGTGCCAGCAGAGTAGGGGCCCATTCCTACGAGCAGTACTTC. Amino acids: CASRVGAHSYEQYF. J is TRBJ2-7 and V is TRBV11-2, with a tentative D call TRBD1 (5 bases). The V end was cut by 6 bases, the J end by 1 base, with 13 bases between. The CDR3 has 14 amino acids. Germline V gene data show CDR1 as SGHAT and CDR2 as FQNNGV.

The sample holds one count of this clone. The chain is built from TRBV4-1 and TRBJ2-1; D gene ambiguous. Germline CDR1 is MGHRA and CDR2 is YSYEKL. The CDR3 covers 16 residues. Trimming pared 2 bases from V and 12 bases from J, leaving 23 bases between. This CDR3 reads CASSQIALESALLQFF. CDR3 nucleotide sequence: TGCGCCAGCAGCCAAATCGCCCTAGAATCGGCGCTTTTGCAGTTCTTC.

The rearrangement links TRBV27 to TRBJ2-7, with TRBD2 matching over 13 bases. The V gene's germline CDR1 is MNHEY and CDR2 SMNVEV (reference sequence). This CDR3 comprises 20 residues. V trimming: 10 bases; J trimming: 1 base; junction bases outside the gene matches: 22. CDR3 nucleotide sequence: TGTGCCACTAAGCTACAGGGCACAGGACTAGCGGGAGAAGGGTCCTACGAGCAGTACTTC. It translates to CATKLQGTGLAGEGSYEQYF.

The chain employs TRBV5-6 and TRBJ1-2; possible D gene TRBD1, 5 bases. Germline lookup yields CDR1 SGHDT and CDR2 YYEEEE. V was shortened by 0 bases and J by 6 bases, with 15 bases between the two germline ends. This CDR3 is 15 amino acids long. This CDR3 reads CASSLDSRDGHGYTF. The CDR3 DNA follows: TGTGCCAGCAGCTTGGACTCCAGGGACGGACATGGCTACACCTTC.

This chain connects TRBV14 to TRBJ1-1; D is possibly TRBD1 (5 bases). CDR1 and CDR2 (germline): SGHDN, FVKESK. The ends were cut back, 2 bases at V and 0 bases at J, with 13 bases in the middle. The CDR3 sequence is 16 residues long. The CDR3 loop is CASSQIPGFMNTEAFF. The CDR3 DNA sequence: TGTGCCAGCAGCCAAATCCCAGGGTTCATGAACACTGAAGCTTTCTTT.

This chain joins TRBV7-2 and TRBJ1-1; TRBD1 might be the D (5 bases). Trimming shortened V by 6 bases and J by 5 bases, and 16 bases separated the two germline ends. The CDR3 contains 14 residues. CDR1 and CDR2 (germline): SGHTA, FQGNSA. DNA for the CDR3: TGTGCCAGCAGGGGGCCTGGAGTTGGGACTGAAGCTTTCTTT. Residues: CASRGPGVGTEAFF.

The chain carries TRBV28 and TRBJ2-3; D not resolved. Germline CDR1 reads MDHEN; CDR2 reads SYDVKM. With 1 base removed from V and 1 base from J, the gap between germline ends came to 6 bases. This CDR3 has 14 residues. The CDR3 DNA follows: TGTGCCAGCAGTTTATCCGTGGGCACAGATACGCAGTATTTT. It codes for CASSLSVGTDTQYF.

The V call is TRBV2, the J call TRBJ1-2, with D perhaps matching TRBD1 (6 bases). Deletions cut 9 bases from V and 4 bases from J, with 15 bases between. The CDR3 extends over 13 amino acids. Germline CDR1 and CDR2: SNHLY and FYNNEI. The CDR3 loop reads CASDIGQLYGYTF. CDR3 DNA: TGTGCCAGTGATATAGGACAGCTCTATGGCTACACCTTC.

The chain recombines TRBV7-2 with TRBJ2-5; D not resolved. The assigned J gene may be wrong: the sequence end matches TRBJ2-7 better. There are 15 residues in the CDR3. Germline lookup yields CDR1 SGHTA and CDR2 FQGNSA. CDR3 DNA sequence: TGTGCCAGCAGCTACTGGACGGCGAGCTCCTACGAGCAGTACTTC. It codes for CASSYWTASSYEQYF.

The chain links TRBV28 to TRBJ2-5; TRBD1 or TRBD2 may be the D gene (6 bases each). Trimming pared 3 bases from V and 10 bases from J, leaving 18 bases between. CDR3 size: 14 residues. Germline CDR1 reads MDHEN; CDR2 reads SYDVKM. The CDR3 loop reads CASSLGGHVGDQYF. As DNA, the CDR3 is TGTGCCAGCAGTTTGGGGGGACATGTTGGCGACCAGTACTTC.

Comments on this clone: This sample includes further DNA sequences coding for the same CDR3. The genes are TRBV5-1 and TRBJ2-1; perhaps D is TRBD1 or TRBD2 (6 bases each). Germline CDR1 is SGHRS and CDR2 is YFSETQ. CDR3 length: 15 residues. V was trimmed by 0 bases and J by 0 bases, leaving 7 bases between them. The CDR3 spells CASSLEGGSYNEQFF. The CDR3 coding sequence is TGCGCCAGCAGCTTGGAGGGGGGCTCCTACAATGAGCAGTTCTTC.

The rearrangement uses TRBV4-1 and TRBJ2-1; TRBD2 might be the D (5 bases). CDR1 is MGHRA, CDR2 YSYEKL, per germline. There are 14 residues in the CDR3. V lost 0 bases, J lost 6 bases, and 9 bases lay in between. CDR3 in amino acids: CASSQDHLANEQFF. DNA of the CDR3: TGCGCCAGCAGCCAAGATCATCTAGCCAATGAGCAGTTCTTC.

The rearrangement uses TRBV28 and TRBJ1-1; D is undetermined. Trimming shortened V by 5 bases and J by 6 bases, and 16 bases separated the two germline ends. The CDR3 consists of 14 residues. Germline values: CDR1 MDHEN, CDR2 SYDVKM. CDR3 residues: CASSPGGVIPEAFF. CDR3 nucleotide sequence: TGTGCCAGCAGTCCAGGCGGGGTAATACCTGAAGCTTTCTTT. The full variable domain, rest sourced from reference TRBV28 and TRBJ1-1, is DVKVTQSSRYLVKRTGEKVFLECVQDMDHENMFWYRQDPGLGLRLIYFSYDVKMKEKGDIPEGYSVSREKKERFSLILESASTNQTSMYLCASSPGGVIPEAFFGQGTRLTVV.

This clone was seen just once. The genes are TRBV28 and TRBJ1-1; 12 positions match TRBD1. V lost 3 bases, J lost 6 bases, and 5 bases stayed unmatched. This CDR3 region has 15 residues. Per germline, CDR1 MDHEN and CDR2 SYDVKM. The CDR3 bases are TGTGCCAGCAGTTTGATAGGGACAGGGGGCTCTGAAGCTTTCTTT. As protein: CASSLIGTGGSEAFF.